These T cell receptor beta chains were read from a single sample in a study of cytomegalovirus exposure and HLA in healthy donors. TCRdb keeps only in-frame clones here, not all; method: immunoSEQ multiplex PCR. The sample shows around 100,000 clones, about four fifths of them seen only once. Sequenced input: PBMCs. These receptor sequences come from a man younger than 45 in good health and CMV-seropositive. CDR3s include the opening cysteine and the closing phenylalanine or tryptophan. The order of the fields is V gene, J gene, D gene, clone size, CDR3 DNA, CDR3 protein. A D gene is named only where the DNA matches it firmly. Size values are once, few and many counts, or a class for expanded clones, and some rows have none.

>TRBV7-9|TRBJ2-7|.|.
TGTGCCAGCAGCTTAGCGCTAAGTGGGGGGAAGGACGAGCAGTACTTC
CASSLALSGGKDEQYF
>TRBV5-4|TRBJ2-5|.|few
TGTGCCAGCAGCGCAGGGGGCTGGGGGGGCCCTTACCAAGAGACCCAGTACTTC
CASSAGGWGGPYQETQYF
>TRBV27|TRBJ2-5|.|few
TGTGCCAGCCGTCGGAGGGCCGCGACAGTTCAAGAGACCCAGTACTTC
CASRRRAATVQETQYF
>TRBV19|TRBJ2-7|.|few
TGTGCCAGTAGTGCAGGGAACTACGAGCAGTACTTC
CASSAGNYEQYF
>TRBV5-1|TRBJ1-2|TRBD1|.
TGCGCCAGCAGCTTCCGGGACAGGCGCTATGGCTACACCTTC
CASSFRDRRYGYTF
>TRBV7-3|TRBJ2-7|.|.
TGTGCCAGCAGCTTAAATACAGGTTACGAGCAGTACTTC
CASSLNTGYEQYF
>TRBV28|TRBJ1-5|.|.
TGTGCCAGCAGTTTAAGTAGGCAGGGAGGGGATCAGCCCCAGCATTTT
CASSLSRQGGDQPQHF
>TRBV18|TRBJ1-4|TRBD1|.
TGTGCCAGCTCACATTGGACAGGGAAGGATGAAAAACTGTTTTTT
CASSHWTGKDEKLFF
>TRBV11-3|TRBJ1-5|.|.
TGTGCCAGCAGCTTGGGGGGGGTAGGCAATCAGCCCCAGCATTTT
CASSLGGVGNQPQHF
>TRBV6-5|TRBJ1-4|TRBD1|.
TGTGCCAGCAGTGGGACAGGGGGCTTCTATGAAAAACTGTTTTTT
CASSGTGGFYEKLFF
>TRBV18|TRBJ2-3|TRBD2|.
TGTGCCAGCTCACCGAGCGGGAGGCCCGATACGCAGTATTTT
CASSPSGRPDTQYF
>TRBV10-3|TRBJ2-3|TRBD2|.
TGTGCCATCAGTGGCTCCGGGACTAGCGGGGGCCGAAGCACAGATACGCAGTATTTT
CAISGSGTSGGRSTDTQYF
>TRBV19|TRBJ1-2|.|.
TGTGCCAGTAGTATTATACAGTTCTATGGCTACACCTTC
CASSIIQFYGYTF
>TRBV5-5|TRBJ1-1|TRBD1|few
TGTGCCAGCAGCTTGTGGGACAGGGGGATGAACACTGAAGCTTTCTTT
CASSLWDRGMNTEAFF
>TRBV7-2|TRBJ2-2|.|.
TGTGCCAGCAGCTTAGTGAGCCTAGTTCGTGGGGAGCTGTTTTTT
CASSLVSLVRGELFF
>TRBV6-1|TRBJ2-3|.|.
TGTGCCAGCAGTGAAAGGTTGGGGAGTAGATACACAGATACGCAGTATTTT
CASSERLGSRYTDTQYF
>TRBV6-1|TRBJ2-5|.|.
TGTGCCAGCGGGGCAGCCATCCAAGAGACCCAGTACTTC
CASGAAIQETQYF
>TRBV19|TRBJ2-4|.|.
TGTGCCAGTAGCCCGGCAGGGGATGGCGGAAACATTCAGTACTTC
CASSPAGDGGNIQYF
>TRBV18|TRBJ1-2|.|.
TGTGCCAGCTCACCACCGGGGGTCAGGGGAGATGGCTACACCTTC
CASSPPGVRGDGYTF
>TRBV5-6|TRBJ2-3|TRBD2|.
TGTGCCAGCAGCTTCGGACTAGCGGGAGATACGCAGTATTTT
CASSFGLAGDTQYF
>TRBV21-1|TRBJ1-4|.|.
TGTGCCAGCAGCCGGGACAGGGTTACTAATGAAAAACTGTTTTTT
CASSRDRVTNEKLFF
>TRBV6-1|TRBJ1-6|TRBD1|.
TGTGCCAGCAGGGACACAGGGGCTGATTCACCCCTCCACTTT
CASRDTGADSPLHF
>TRBV4-2|TRBJ2-5|.|.
TGTGCCAGCAGCCAAGGGGTCCGAGGGCGAGAAGAGACCCAGTACTTC
CASSQGVRGREETQYF
>TRBV9|TRBJ2-5|TRBD1|.
TGTGCCAGCAGCCGGGACAGGGGTATGGAGACCCAGTACTTC
CASSRDRGMETQYF
>TRBV5-4|TRBJ1-4|TRBD1|.
TGTGCCAGCAGCCATGGACAGGGGGCAACTAATGAAAAACTGTTTTTT
CASSHGQGATNEKLFF
>TRBV6-9|TRBJ2-7|.|.
TGTGCCAGCAGTTCTAGGGCCGGGACTCCCCGCGGCGAGCAGTACTTC
CASSSRAGTPRGEQYF
>TRBV21-1|TRBJ2-2|.|.
TGTGCCAACGGGACTTACACCGGGGAGCTGTTTTTT
CANGTYTGELFF
>TRBV2|TRBJ2-2|TRBD2|.
TGTGCCAGCAGTGAAAGAACTAGCGGATACACCGGGGAGCTGTTTTTT
CASSERTSGYTGELFF
>TRBV10-3|TRBJ1-3|TRBD1|.
TGTGCCATCAGTGGCGTTCGACAGGGGAGGGGAAACACCATATATTTT
CAISGVRQGRGNTIYF
>TRBV7-8|TRBJ1-6|TRBD1|.
TGTGCCAGCAGCCAACGACAGGGAAATTCACCCCTCCACTTT
CASSQRQGNSPLHF
>TRBV10-1|TRBJ2-3|TRBD1|.
TGCGCCAGCAGTCCAACCGGGACAGGGGAATCAGATACGCAGTATTTT
CASSPTGTGESDTQYF
>TRBV6-4|TRBJ1-1|TRBD1|few
TGTGCCAGCAGTTACCGCGGACAGGGGACGACTGAAGCTTTCTTT
CASSYRGQGTTEAFF
>TRBV30|TRBJ1-2|.|.
TGTGCCTGGAGTCCCCCGGGTGGGTATGGCTACACCTTC
CAWSPPGGYGYTF
>TRBV6-1|TRBJ1-4|TRBD1|few
TGTGCCAGCAGTCGTGACAGGGCCGGGGAAAAACTGTTTTTT
CASSRDRAGEKLFF
>TRBV2|TRBJ2-4|TRBD2|.
TGTGCCAGCAGTACCACCGGGACTAGAGATAACATTCAGTACTTC
CASSTTGTRDNIQYF
>TRBV11-3|TRBJ2-1|TRBD1|.
TGTGCCAGCACTACTGGGACAGGGGGCTACAATGAGCAGTTCTTC
CASTTGTGGYNEQFF
>TRBV6-1|TRBJ2-7|TRBD2|.
TGTGCCAGCAGGGAGGGACTACGGAGTTCCTACGAGCAGTACTTC
CASREGLRSSYEQYF
>TRBV28|TRBJ1-1|TRBD1|.
TGTGCCAGCAGTCTCAGACAGGGGGCCGGGATGAACACTGAAGCTTTCTTT
CASSLRQGAGMNTEAFF
>TRBV6-5|TRBJ1-2|.|.
TGTGCCAGCAGTTCCTCGACAGCCTCAGGCTACACCTTC
CASSSSTASGYTF
>TRBV7-6|TRBJ1-1|.|.
TGTGCCAGCAGCCCTATAAGACGGGACATGAACACTGAAGCTTTCTTT
CASSPIRRDMNTEAFF
>TRBV2|TRBJ2-7|.|.
TGTGCCAGCAGTGAACAGGGCTACGAGCAGTACTTC
CASSEQGYEQYF
>TRBV7-9|TRBJ1-1|.|once
TGTGCCAGCAGCATCAGGGGCGAGGACACTGAAGCTTTCTTT
CASSIRGEDTEAFF